The present T cell receptor (beta chain) was sequenced within a study of T cell repertoires in cytomegalovirus infection (dated by TCRdb to between 2018 and 2021). Regarding the research as a whole: Alongside well-studied HLA-B-restricted epitopes, the peptide stimulations were aimed at recently identified HLA-C-restricted CMV epitopes, whose presentation resists viral immunomodulation. Because public TCR beta signatures pointed to carriage of CMV infection together with the matching HLA type, the HLA type of each donor mattered for the analysis.

Sequencer: Illumina HiSeq 1500. The public sequencing data were trimmed at Q25 with fastp and processed into clonotypes with MiXCR by TCRdb, which kept only in-frame beta chains. One record per CDR3 amino acid sequence lists the most common genes and DNA. The sample data list hundreds of thousands of distinct CDR3 sequences, and around a third of these were observed just once. The top ten hold 15% to 20% of the sample. The paper's findings and limits, for the study overall: In both this cohort and an independent roughly 330-donor cohort, the cumulative frequency of public TCR beta family members distinguished carriers of CMV infection plus the relevant HLA type. The ex vivo response was dominated by HLA-C-restricted CMV-specific TCR beta clonotypes, which also provided the single most frequent clonotype in two of eight donors.

According to the germline V gene, CDR1 reads SGHVT and CDR2 reads SQSDAQ. The CDR3 covers 14 residues, taking in both the cysteine and the phenylalanine. Only the CDR3 portion is preserved as DNA: 42 bases, with reading frame beginning at the first base. Trimmed from V: 4 bases; trimmed from J: 4 bases; junction bases lacking a gene match: 5. Interpreted using the paper, the treatment or condition label stands for: in vitro stimulation with specific CMV peptide epitopes to enrich CMV-specific T cells. As to this clonotype: Its antigen has not been determined. No quality values exist for individual bases; no much larger clone is one base distant.

The chain couples TRBV7-4 to TRBJ1-1, and TRBD1 aligns with 8 junction nucleotides. Sample: cultured PBMCs, taken from culture after CMV antigen stimulation. The clonotype was recovered from a human donor in good health (CMV status not recorded). Some clones in this sample may be carry-over from other donors' samples. The CDR3 loop reads CASSSWDRTTEAFF. The bases are TGTGCCAGCAGCTCATGGGACAGGACCACTGAAGCTTTCTTT.